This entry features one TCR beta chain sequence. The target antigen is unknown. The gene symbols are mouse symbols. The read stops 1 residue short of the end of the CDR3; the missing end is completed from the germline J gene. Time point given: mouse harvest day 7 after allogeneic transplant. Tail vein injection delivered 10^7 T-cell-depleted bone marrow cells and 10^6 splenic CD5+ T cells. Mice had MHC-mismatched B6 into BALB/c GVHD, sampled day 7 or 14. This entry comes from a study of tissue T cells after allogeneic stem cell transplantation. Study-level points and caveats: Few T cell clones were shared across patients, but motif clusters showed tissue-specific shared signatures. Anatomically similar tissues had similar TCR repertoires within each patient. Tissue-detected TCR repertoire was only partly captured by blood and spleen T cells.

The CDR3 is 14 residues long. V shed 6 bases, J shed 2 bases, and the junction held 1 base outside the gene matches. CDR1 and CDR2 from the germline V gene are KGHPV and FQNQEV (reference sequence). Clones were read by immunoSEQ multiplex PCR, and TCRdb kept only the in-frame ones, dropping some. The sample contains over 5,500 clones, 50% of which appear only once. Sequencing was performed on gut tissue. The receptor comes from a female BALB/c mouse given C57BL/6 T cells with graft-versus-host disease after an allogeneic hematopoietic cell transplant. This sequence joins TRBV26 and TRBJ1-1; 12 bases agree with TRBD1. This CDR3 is CASRGTGGNTEVFF. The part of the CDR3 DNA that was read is TGTGCCAGCAGGGGGACAGGGGGCAACACAGAAGTCTTC.